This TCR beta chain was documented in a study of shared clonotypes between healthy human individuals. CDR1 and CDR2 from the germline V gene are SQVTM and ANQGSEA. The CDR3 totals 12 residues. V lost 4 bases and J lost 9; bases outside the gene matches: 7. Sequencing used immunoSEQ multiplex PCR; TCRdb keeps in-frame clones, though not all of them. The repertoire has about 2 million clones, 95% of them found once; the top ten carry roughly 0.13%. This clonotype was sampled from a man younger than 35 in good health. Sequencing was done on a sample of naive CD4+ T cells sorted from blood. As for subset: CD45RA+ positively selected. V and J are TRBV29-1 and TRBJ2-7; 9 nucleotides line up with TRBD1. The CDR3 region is CSVGDRALGQYF. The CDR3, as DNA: TGCAGCGTTGGGGACAGGGCGCTAGGGCAGTACTTC.